The rows below give T cell receptor beta chains drawn from one sample of a study of blood T cells in healthy people across ages. MiXCR, run by TCRdb on the 5' RACE reads, gives a single entry per CDR3 protein. The repertoire holds about 500,000 distinct CDR3 sequences, with nearly 25% as singletons. The data also belong to a second study, concerning T cells of mothers and their children.

The sequencing input was blood. The receptors derive from a boy aged 10-17 years in good health. Both conserved end residues are part of each CDR3. The D gene is left open where the match is weak.

d_gene	v_gene	j_gene	CDR3aa
TRBD1	TRBV20-1	TRBJ1-4	CSFRDRGRKLFF
-	TRBV7-3	TRBJ2-7	CASSLPGGVYEQYF
-	TRBV28	TRBJ2-5	CASSLGPHRPQETQYF
TRBD2	TRBV5-5	TRBJ2-7	CASSLAWGGSYEQYF
TRBD1	TRBV27	TRBJ1-2	CASSWTGDYGYTF
TRBD2	TRBV20-1	-	CSARDGREGLHEQFF
TRBD1	TRBV5-1	TRBJ2-7	CASSWETGGIYEQYF
-	TRBV20-1	TRBJ2-7	CSARDAGTSSYEQYF
TRBD2	TRBV7-3	-	CASSHSGGAGNEQFF
TRBD1	TRBV29-1	TRBJ1-1	CSVGEQGTNTEAFF
TRBD2	TRBV6-5	TRBJ2-3	CASSYSGGFTDTQYF
-	TRBV12-3/TRBV12-4	TRBJ1-3	CASTARGGTIYF
-	TRBV4-3	TRBJ2-1	CASSQDGSQAYNEQFF
-	TRBV7-9	TRBJ2-3	CASSHNRDNTDTQYF
-	TRBV20-1	TRBJ2-4	CSAREGQGLENIQYF
TRBD1	TRBV11-2	TRBJ2-1	CASSFGFGGDFQGAYNEQFF
-	TRBV7-9	TRBJ2-5	CASSLSSLQETQYF
-	TRBV29-1	TRBJ2-3	CSVDSWERADTQYF
-	TRBV9	TRBJ2-5	CASSGATRGSETQYF
TRBD1	TRBV4-3	TRBJ2-4	CASSQGTSGGQNIQYF
TRBD1	TRBV7-8	TRBJ2-3	CASSLVTRGRGIDTQYF
-	TRBV15	TRBJ2-4	CATSRDQGNTKNIQYF
-	TRBV3-1	TRBJ2-7	CASSQAGPSYEQYF
TRBD1	TRBV7-2	TRBJ2-6	CASSRQGAGANVLTF
TRBD2	TRBV9	TRBJ2-5	CASAGTSAETQYF
-	TRBV10-2	TRBJ1-6	CASSESRSSYNSPLHF
TRBD2	TRBV20-1	TRBJ2-1	CSANRLAGASYNEQFF
-	TRBV5-1	TRBJ2-7	CASSLTSNNYEQYF
TRBD1	TRBV20-1	TRBJ2-7	CSGTGQGAYEQYF
-	TRBV4-3	TRBJ1-2	CASSQDLKVNYGYTF
-	TRBV6-2/TRBV6-3	TRBJ2-5	CASSSELETQYF
-	TRBV2	TRBJ2-7	CASSEGPAGSYEQYF
-	TRBV27	TRBJ1-5	CASSPEGQYSNQPQHF
-	TRBV28	TRBJ1-4	CASSSPTGEKLFF
-	TRBV4-3	TRBJ2-7	CASSHWLFSYEQYF